The 28 T cell receptor beta chains reported below all come from one sample, sequenced in a study of T cells in Graves' hyperthyroidism and ophthalmopathy. Amplification of TCR beta CDR3 regions was performed using RNA transcripts as template. TCR CDR3 regions were first amplified by RT-PCR with HTBI primers. TCRdb re-derived calls from the multiplex PCR reads in MiXCR, one entry per CDR3 protein. The table shows roughly 580,000 distinct CDR3 sequences, with roughly 13% occurring only once. The sequencing input was blood. The receptors derive from a woman between 25 and 40 years old with Graves' hyperthyroidism that later progressed to Graves' ophthalmopathy.

Of note for this clonotype: A read error may explain this, as a much larger clone is one base away. This chain connects TRBV2 to TRBJ2-5; D call uncertain. The CDR3 extends over 16 amino acids. CDR1 and CDR2 (germline): SNHLY, FYNNEI. With 7 bases removed from V and 3 bases from J, the gap between germline ends came to 21 bases. The CDR3 protein is CASTNPRLTGEETQYF. CDR3 in DNA: TGTGCCAGCACCAACCCCAGGCTAACGGGTGAAGAGACCCAGTACTTC.

This clonotype was seen at least ten times. The chain recombines TRBV12-5 with TRBJ1-2; D is undetermined. From germline, CDR1 is LGHNT and CDR2 FRNRAP. CDR3 size: 14 residues. V shed 5 bases and J shed 5 bases, with 15 bases lying between them. CDR3 loop: CASGEPRAPYGYTF. DNA for the CDR3: TGTGCTAGTGGTGAACCAAGAGCCCCATATGGCTACACCTTC. Filled out from reference TRBV12-5 and TRBJ1-2, the complete variable domain reads DARVTQTPRHKVTEMGQEVTMRCQPILGHNTVFWYRQTMMQGLELLAYFRNRAPLDDSGMPKDRFSAEMPDATLATLKIQPSEPRDSAVYFCASGEPRAPYGYTFGSGTRLTVV.

In this sample, this clonotype turned up many times. The J gene is TRBJ1-1, the V gene TRBV13; D is unresolved. CDR3 length: 15 amino acids. Trimming stripped 5 bases from V and 0 bases from J, with 13 bases between. Germline V lookup: CDR1 PRHDT, CDR2 FYEKMQ (reference sequence). This CDR3 reads CASSPRPVLNTEAFF. For the CDR3, the DNA is TGTGCCAGCAGCCCGCGTCCAGTGCTGAACACTGAAGCTTTCTTT.

This clonotype was detected ten times or more. This chain uses TRBV28 with TRBJ2-2; TRBD2 matches at 14 bases. CDR3 length: 19 residues. Germline trimming cut 5 bases from V and 4 bases from J; bases unmatched to any gene: 12. CDR1 and CDR2 from the germline V gene are MDHEN and SYDVKM. In nucleotides, the CDR3 is TGTGCCAGCAGTGACCGGGACAGGGGACTAGCGGGAGTCACCGGGGAGCTGTTTTTT. Translation gives CASSDRDRGLAGVTGELFF.

Comment on this clonotype: This sequence may be a read error, since a much larger clone differs from it by one base. The chain is built from TRBV11-2 and TRBJ2-2; 11 bases fit TRBD2. CDR1 is SGHAT and CDR2 is FQNNGV in the germline V gene. The CDR3 spans 15 residues. V dropped 4 bases and J dropped 5; count of bases not matched to a gene: 3. In DNA, the CDR3 is TGTGCCAGCAGCTCCACTAGCGGGGGAACCGGGGAGCTGTTTTTT. Translated: CASSSTSGGTGELFF.

This clonotype came up many times. This sequence joins TRBV28 and TRBJ1-4; 7 bases agree with TRBD1. The CDR3 runs to 15 residues. J was trimmed by 3 bases and V by 5 bases; bases with no gene match: 6. Germline V gene lookup returns CDR1 MDHEN and CDR2 SYDVKM. CDR3: CASSMGQSSNEKLFF. CDR3 nucleotides: TGTGCCAGCAGTATGGGACAGAGCTCTAATGAAAAACTGTTTTTT.

This clonotype came up a few times. The chain employs TRBV7-9 and TRBJ1-5; 8 positions agree with TRBD1. Germline values: CDR1 SEHNR, CDR2 FQNEAQ (reference sequence). V dropped 5 bases and J dropped 5; count of bases not matched to a gene: 5. The CDR3 is made up of 14 amino acids. Here the CDR3 reads CASSPTGGDQPQHF. The CDR3 coding sequence is TGTGCCAGCAGCCCAACAGGGGGGGATCAGCCCCAGCATTTT.

CDR3 region: CASRSSSGGGNEQFF. CDR3 DNA: TGTGCCAGTAGGTCGTCTAGCGGGGGGGGGAATGAGCAGTTCTTC. The chain joins TRBV19 to TRBJ2-1, with 12 bases fitting TRBD2. The germline V gene has CDR1 LNHDA and CDR2 SQIVND (reference sequence). CDR3 length equals 15 residues. Unmatched junction bases numbered 7, after V lost 6 bases and J lost 7 bases.

At least ten counts were recorded for this clonotype. The chain carries TRBV7-2 and TRBJ1-2; D perhaps matches TRBD1 (5 bases). Trimming pared 7 bases from V and 2 bases from J, leaving 11 bases between. This CDR3 is 13 amino acids long. Germline V gene sequence: CDR1 SGHTA, CDR2 FQGNSA. Here the CDR3 reads CASTLGGNYGYTF. CDR3 DNA: TGTGCCAGCACCTTGGGGGGGAACTATGGCTACACCTTC.

The rearrangement uses TRBV12-3 or TRBV12-4 and TRBJ1-1, with D possibly matching TRBD1 (6 bases). CDR3 length equals 14 residues. Trimming removed 4 bases at V and 5 bases at J, with 14 bases between. The CDR3 DNA follows: TGTGCCAGCAGTTGCTACAGGGAAGATACTGAAGCTTTCTTT. Translation gives CASSCYREDTEAFF.

The J gene is TRBJ2-7, the V gene TRBV4-3; the D gene is possibly TRBD2 (5 bases). Germline V lookup: CDR1 LGHNA, CDR2 YSLEER. The length of the CDR3 is 14 residues. The V end lost 4 bases, the J end lost 2 bases, and 12 bases lay between the germline ends. CDR3 bases: TGCGCCAGCAGCCCCGGGGTAGCCACCTACGAGCAGTACTTC. Amino acid sequence: CASSPGVATYEQYF.

This clonotype was seen at least ten times. V usage is TRBV27 and J usage is TRBJ2-1; a weak D match, TRBD2 (6 bases). Germline assignment: CDR1 MNHEY and CDR2 SMNVEV (reference sequence). This CDR3 contains 14 residues. V lost 4 bases, J lost 0 bases, and 7 bases lay in between. The CDR3 nucleotides read TGTGCCAGCAGTTCCGGGAGCTCCTACAATGAGCAGTTCTTC. It translates to CASSSGSSYNEQFF.

The rearrangement links TRBV19 to TRBJ2-7; the match to TRBD1 covers 8 bases. The germline V gene has CDR1 LNHDA and CDR2 SQIVND (reference sequence). The junction had 9 bases not matched to a gene; V was cut back by 3 bases and J by 2 bases. This CDR3 is built from 16 residues. The CDR3 DNA reads TGTGCCAGTAGTATTAGTGTATGGGGACAGGCCTACGAGCAGTACTTC. Encoded protein: CASSISVWGQAYEQYF.

J is TRBJ1-6 and V is TRBV5-6; no clear D gene. Trimming cost V 0 bases and J 13 bases, with 11 bases left between them. Germline assignment: CDR1 SGHDT and CDR2 YYEEEE. This CDR3 spans 13 amino acids. The CDR3 loop reads CASSLAKTHPLHF. In DNA form, the CDR3 reads TGTGCCAGCAGCTTGGCTAAGACTCATCCCCTCCACTTT.

Concerning this clonotype itself: One junction end does not reproduce the germline sequence, and a read error may be involved. The chain recombines TRBV3-1 with TRBJ1-6, with D maybe TRBD1 (6 bases). Germline CDR1 reads LGHDT; CDR2 reads YNNKEL (reference sequence). The CDR3 consists of 14 residues. The CDR3 here is CAISLGQTESPLHF. CDR3 DNA: TGTGCCATCAGCCTGGGACAAACCGAATCACCCCTCCACTTT.

This clonotype appeared many times. This chain joins TRBV6-2 or TRBV6-3 and TRBJ1-2; D is unresolved. Deletions cut 6 bases from V and 7 bases from J, with 9 bases between. This CDR3 has 11 residues. The germline V gene encodes CDR1 MNHEY and CDR2 SVGEGT. The DNA for the CDR3 is TGTGCCAGCAGACGTATAGGTGGCTACACCTTC. Amino acids: CASRRIGGYTF.

This clonotype showed up many times. This rearrangement joins TRBV30 to TRBJ2-5; D unclear. Trimming removed 0 bases from V and 2 bases from J, with 4 bases in between. There are 12 residues in the CDR3. The germline V gene encodes CDR1 GTSNPN and CDR2 SVGIG (reference sequence). CDR3 sequence (DNA): TGTGCCTGGAGTGTACTGCAAGAGACCCAGTACTTC. Translation: CAWSVLQETQYF.

This clonotype appeared a few times. The chain links TRBV5-6 to TRBJ2-5; TRBD1 agrees at 9 bases. The CDR3 extends over 16 amino acids. The junction had 7 bases not matched to a gene; V was cut back by 4 bases and J by 0 bases. Germline V gene data show CDR1 as SGHDT and CDR2 as YYEEEE. The CDR3 is CASSRRTGVNQETQYF. The CDR3 region has the DNA TGTGCCAGCAGCCGAAGGACAGGGGTGAACCAAGAGACCCAGTACTTC.

The chain has TRBV7-9 and TRBJ1-3, with TRBD1 matching 9 bases. Germline V gives CDR1 SEHNR, CDR2 FQNEAQ (reference sequence). This CDR3 comprises 17 residues. Trimming at V came to 3 bases and at J to 3 bases, leaving 9 bases not matched to a gene. CDR3 sequence: CASSFEQGASGGNTIYF. The CDR3 nucleotides are TGTGCCAGCAGCTTCGAACAGGGGGCATCGGGTGGAAACACCATATATTTT.

This clonotype was seen more than once but under ten times. The V and J genes are TRBV4-1 and TRBJ2-5; 12 bases map to TRBD2. J was trimmed by 13 bases and V by 1 base; bases with no gene match: 7. Germline V CDR1 and CDR2: MGHRA, YSYEKL. The CDR3 is 14 amino acids. The CDR3, as DNA: TGCGCCAGCAGCCAAGTGGAGACTAGCGGGAGAATGTACTTC. Translated, it gives CASSQVETSGRMYF.

The J gene is TRBJ1-2, the V gene TRBV5-6; maybe TRBD1 (5 bases). The V end was cut by 3 bases, the J end by 1 base, with 10 bases between. Germline CDR1 reads SGHDT; CDR2 reads YYEEEE. This CDR3 contains 14 residues. DNA for the CDR3: TGTGCCAGCAGCTACGGGACGGATAACTATGGCTACACCTTC. It specifies CASSYGTDNYGYTF.

The V call is TRBV7-9, the J call TRBJ2-7; D is perhaps TRBD2 (6 bases). Per the germline V gene, CDR1 is SEHNR and CDR2 is FQNEAQ (reference sequence). Trimming pared 0 bases from V and 5 bases from J, leaving 8 bases between. This CDR3 contains 13 residues. Written as DNA, the CDR3 is TGTGCCAGCAGCTTAGCACTAGCTGACGAGCAGTACTTC. It translates to CASSLALADEQYF. The full variable domain, its missing parts supplied by reference TRBV7-9 and TRBJ2-7, is DTGVSQNPRHKITKRGQNVTFRCDPISEHNRLYWYRQTLGQGPEFLTYFQNEAQLEKSRLLSDRFSAERPKGSFSTLEIQRTEQGDSAMYLCASSLALADEQYFGPGTRLTVT.

V is TRBV20-1 and J is TRBJ2-7, with D possibly matching TRBD2 (5 bases). The CDR3 is 11 residues long. From germline, CDR1 is DFQATT and CDR2 SNEGSKA (reference sequence). Trimming left V 3 bases short and J 6 bases short, with 9 bases between. DNA of the CDR3: TGCAGTGCTAGTACTAGTGCCGAGCAGTACTTC. Protein sequence: CSASTSAEQYF.

This clonotype was picked up a small number of times. The DNA for the CDR3 is TGTGCCAGCAGTTACTCTTGGGGGGCCTCCAATGAAAAACTGTTTTTT. As protein: CASSYSWGASNEKLFF. The genes are TRBV6-5 and TRBJ1-4; the D gene is possibly TRBD1 (6 bases). Trimming took 0 bases from V and 5 from J, leaving 13 bases between them. The CDR3 covers 16 residues. Germline CDR1 MNHEY, CDR2 SVGAGI.

This clonotype was seen many times. The rearrangement uses TRBV11-3 and TRBJ1-2; D unclear. Germline V lookup: CDR1 SGHNT, CDR2 YENEEA. This CDR3 comprises 15 residues. V was cut by 1 base and J by 3 bases, with 12 bases left in between. The CDR3, as DNA: TGTGCCAGCAGCTTAGCCCAGAATGATGACTATGGCTACACCTTC. It specifies CASSLAQNDDYGYTF.

This clonotype was picked up many times. The rearrangement joins TRBV12-5 to TRBJ1-6; D is ambiguous. Trimming stripped 0 bases from V and 4 bases from J, with 19 bases between. Looked up from germline, CDR1 is LGHNT and CDR2 is FRNRAP. The CDR3 sequence is 19 residues long. The CDR3 coding sequence is TGTGCTAGTGGTTTGGTAAAGGAGGGCAGTTGGCAGTATAATTCACCCCTCCACTTT. It yields the protein CASGLVKEGSWQYNSPLHF. The full variable domain, in which reference TRBV12-5 and TRBJ1-6 provide the parts outside the CDR3, is DARVTQTPRHKVTEMGQEVTMRCQPILGHNTVFWYRQTMMQGLELLAYFRNRAPLDDSGMPKDRFSAEMPDATLATLKIQPSEPRDSAVYFCASGLVKEGSWQYNSPLHFGNGTRLTVT.

The J gene is TRBJ1-1, the V gene TRBV4-3; D remains ambiguous. The CDR3 spans 14 residues. Germline values: CDR1 LGHNA, CDR2 YSLEER. V gave up 0 bases and J gave up 4 bases, with 9 bases separating them. The CDR3 nucleotides read TGCGCCAGCAGCCAAGAATTTACGAGCACTGAAGCTTTCTTT. This gives the protein CASSQEFTSTEAFF.

The table lists this clonotype with many counts. The rearrangement joins TRBV11-2 to TRBJ1-2; D is perhaps TRBD1 (5 bases). This CDR3 has 14 amino acids. With 5 bases removed from V and 3 bases from J, the gap between germline ends came to 13 bases. Germline CDR1 reads SGHAT; CDR2 reads FQNNGV. The CDR3 DNA is TGTGCCAGCAGCCCAGATGGGGGTGACTATGGCTACACCTTC. It is translated as CASSPDGGDYGYTF.